This T cell receptor beta chain comes out of a study of cytomegalovirus exposure and HLA in healthy donors. For the study at large: The same platform was used for the 95 to 150 validation repertoires and the approximately 670 first-cohort repertoires, a later analysis reported.

Trimming stripped 4 bases from V and 7 bases from J, with 25 bases between. Germline V gene sequence: CDR1 MDHEN, CDR2 SYDVKM. This CDR3 contains 18 residues. Sequenced by immunoSEQ multiplex PCR; TCRdb stores in-frame clones only, minus some. The table has 100,000 to 150,000 clones, 89% seen once. For this clone: Its antigen remains unknown.

Study results and caveats: There were some public TCRs occurring in many donors, but most TCR sequences were rare. In vitro testing confirmed three CMV-associated chains as specific for CMV antigens.

Sequenced: PBMCs. J is TRBJ1-4 and V is TRBV28; D may be TRBD1 (5 bases). The origin of this receptor is a woman younger than 35 in good health and CMV-seronegative. This CDR3 reads CASSSLVATLTVTEKLFF. As DNA, the CDR3 is TGTGCCAGCAGTTCCCTCGTTGCGACCTTGACAGTCACTGAAAAACTGTTTTTT.